The T cell receptor (beta chain) described here comes from a study of beta chain features in type 1 diabetes (dated by TCRdb to the late 2010s). Study-level background: Mean age, gender distribution, total cell number and subset yield did not differ between patients and healthy donors. A total of roughly 99,000,000 sorted cells were examined across all samples, and the number of cells per subset was strongly correlated with RNA yield. The study compared TCRB repertoires of sorted circulating CD4+ T cell subsets between recently diagnosed type 1 diabetes patients and matched healthy donors. Whereas all 30 or so donors provided naive and central memory subsets, regulatory and stem cell-like memory subsets were isolated from just 8 patients and about eight healthy donors.

Taken from the germline V gene (reference sequence), the CDR1 and CDR2 loops are LNHNV and YYDKDF. From the cysteine through the phenylalanine, the CDR3 covers 15 amino acids. The only DNA kept is the CDR3, 45 bases in frame from the first base. Trimming removed 1 base from V and 0 bases from J, leaving 8 bases between the germline ends. Paper-wide results and their limitations: Naive, central memory and regulatory TCRB repertoires appeared to be more similar among patients than among healthy donors. PCR may preferentially amplify shorter templates, but because patient and control samples were amplified and corrected together, any resulting skew would affect both groups equally. Because cDNA rather than genomic DNA was sequenced, highly expressing activated cells could have been over-represented, although no difference in activation and CD3 levels was found between groups. At VDJ recombination sites, type 1 diabetes patients had fewer insertions and more deleted nucleotides, which implies abnormalities in thymic rearrangement. A moderate but significant shortening of TCRB CDR3 length was observed in type 1 diabetes patients in all four CD4+ subsets. Because small numbers of individuals were included in the HLA sub-analyses, any influence of HLA type on TCRB rearrangement was left unresolved.

The High Capacity cDNA Reverse Transcription Kit was used to reverse transcribe all of the isolated RNA, meaning that expressed TCRB transcripts were what got sequenced. Deep immunoSEQ sequencing was performed on naive, central memory and regulatory T cell samples, with an average of approximately 3.9 million total reads per sample. After sorted cells were lysed in RLT buffer, RNA was extracted with DNase-treated RNeasy Micro or Mini kits, with the choice depending on cell number. To prevent cross-contamination, each cell subset was processed individually, whereas patient and healthy donor samples were processed jointly. The immunoSEQ multiplex PCR was used to amplify TCRB sequences from cDNA, yielding 87-bp fragments that span the CDR3 region. The amplicons were sequenced using the Illumina HiSeq platform. The paper's data handling went like this. Synthetic template baselines were used to correct PCR bias computationally, reads within Hamming distance 2 were collapsed, and singletons that could not be merged were discarded. Reads were aligned against IMGT so that V, D and J genes, CDR3 length and insertions or deletions at six rearrangement sites could be assigned. Within each subset, clonotype counts were normalized to the number of sorted cells before true diversity and Gini coefficients were calculated with the tcR R package. The overlap coefficient, calculated on TCRB nucleotide sequences, was used to measure repertoire sharing. TCRdb provides this immuneACCESS table in a form limited to in-frame rearrangements. Some clones are lacking; in checked studies, under half of them reflect an unresolved V gene, and why the rest are absent is not known. V and J calls and clone size are as listed in that table; D and trimming were resolved from the DNA. The sample table shows 200,000 to 300,000 clones, and around 26% are seen once. The biggest ten clones account for roughly 4% of the sample.

To note about this clone: Its antigen is not yet known. No qualities accompany the bases; no much larger clone lies one base away.

Each donor gave one peripheral blood draw, averaging approximately 0.12 L, which was collected into heparinised tubes. A BD FACSAria II and a panel including CD45RO, CCR7, CD25, CD127, CD95 and CD27 were used to sort naive, central memory, regulatory and stem cell-like memory CD4+ T cells. Purity was above 95% for every sorted population. PBMCs were separated immediately by Lymphoprep density gradient centrifugation and were stained directly, without being cultured. To minimize batch effects, samples were stained and sorted in pairs, one healthy donor with one patient per experiment. This sequence was found in a man aged 25-40 years in good health. The sample taken for sequencing was central memory CD4+ T cells from blood. This chain is built from TRBV15 and TRBJ2-3, with the D gene uncertain. The nucleotide sequence is TGTGCCACCAGCAGAGGATCTCAGAGCACAGATACGCAGTATTTT. Its protein product is CATSRGSQSTDTQYF.